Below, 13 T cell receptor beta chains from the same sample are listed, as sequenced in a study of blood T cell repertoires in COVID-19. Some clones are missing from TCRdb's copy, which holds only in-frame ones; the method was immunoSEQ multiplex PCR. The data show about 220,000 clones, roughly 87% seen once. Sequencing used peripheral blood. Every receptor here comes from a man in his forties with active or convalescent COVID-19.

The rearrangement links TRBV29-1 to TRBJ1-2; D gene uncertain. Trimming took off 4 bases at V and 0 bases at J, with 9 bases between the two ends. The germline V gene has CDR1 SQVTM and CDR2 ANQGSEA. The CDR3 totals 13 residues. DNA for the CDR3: TGCAGCGTTGGAAACGCGGCTAACTATGGCTACACCTTC. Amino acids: CSVGNAANYGYTF.

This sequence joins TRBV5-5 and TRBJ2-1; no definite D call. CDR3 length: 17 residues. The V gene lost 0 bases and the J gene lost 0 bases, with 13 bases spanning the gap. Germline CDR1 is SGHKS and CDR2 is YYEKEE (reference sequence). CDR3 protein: CASSLEAIPGSYNEQFF. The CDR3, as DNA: TGTGCCAGCAGCTTGGAAGCTATCCCGGGCTCCTACAATGAGCAGTTCTTC.

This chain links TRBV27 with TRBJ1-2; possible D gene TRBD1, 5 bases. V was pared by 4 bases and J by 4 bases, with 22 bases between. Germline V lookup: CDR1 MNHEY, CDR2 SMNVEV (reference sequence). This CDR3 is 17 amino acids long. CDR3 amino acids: CASSSLTRQPPRYGYTF. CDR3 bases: TGTGCCAGCAGTTCTTTAACCCGACAGCCTCCACGCTATGGCTACACCTTC.

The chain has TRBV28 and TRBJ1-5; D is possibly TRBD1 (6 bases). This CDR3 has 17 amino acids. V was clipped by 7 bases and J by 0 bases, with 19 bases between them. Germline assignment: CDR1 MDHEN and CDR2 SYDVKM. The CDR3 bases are TGTGCCAGCAAGGTGGCCGAGGGGACATATAGCAATCAGCCCCAGCATTTT. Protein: CASKVAEGTYSNQPQHF.

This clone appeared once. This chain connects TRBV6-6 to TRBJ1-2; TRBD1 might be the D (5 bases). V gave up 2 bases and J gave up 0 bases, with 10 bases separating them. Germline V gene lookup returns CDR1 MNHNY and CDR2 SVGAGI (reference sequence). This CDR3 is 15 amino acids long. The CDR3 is CASSYVGPANYGYTF. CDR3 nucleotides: TGTGCCAGCAGTTACGTGGGGCCTGCTAACTATGGCTACACCTTC.

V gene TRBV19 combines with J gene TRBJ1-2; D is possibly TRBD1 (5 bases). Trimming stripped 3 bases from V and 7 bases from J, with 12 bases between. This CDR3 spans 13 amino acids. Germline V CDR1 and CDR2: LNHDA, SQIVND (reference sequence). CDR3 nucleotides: TGTGCCAGTAGTATGGCCAGGGTGGGTGGCTACACCTTC. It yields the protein CASSMARVGGYTF.

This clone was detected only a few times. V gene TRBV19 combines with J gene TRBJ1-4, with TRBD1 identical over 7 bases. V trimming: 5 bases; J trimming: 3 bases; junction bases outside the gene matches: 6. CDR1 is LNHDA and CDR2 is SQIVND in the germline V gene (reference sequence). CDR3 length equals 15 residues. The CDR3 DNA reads TGTGCCAGTAGTCCAAACAGGGGATCTAATGAAAAACTGTTTTTT. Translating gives CASSPNRGSNEKLFF.

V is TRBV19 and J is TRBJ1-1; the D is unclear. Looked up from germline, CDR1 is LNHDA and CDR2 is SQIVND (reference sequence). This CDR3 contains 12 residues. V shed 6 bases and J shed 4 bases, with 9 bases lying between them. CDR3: CASSPTRTEAFF. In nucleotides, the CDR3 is TGTGCCAGTAGCCCCACGCGCACTGAAGCTTTCTTT. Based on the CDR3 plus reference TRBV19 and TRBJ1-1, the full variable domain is DGGITQSPKYLFRKEGQNVTLSCEQNLNHDAMYWYRQDPGQGLRLIYYSQIVNDFQKGDIAEGYSVSREKKESFPLTVTSAQKNPTAFYLCASSPTRTEAFFGQGTRLTVV.

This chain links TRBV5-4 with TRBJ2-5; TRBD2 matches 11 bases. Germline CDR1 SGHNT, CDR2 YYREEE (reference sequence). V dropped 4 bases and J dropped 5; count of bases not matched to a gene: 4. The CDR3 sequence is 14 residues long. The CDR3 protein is CASSGTSGGETQYF. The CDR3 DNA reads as TGTGCCAGCAGCGGGACTAGCGGTGGCGAGACCCAGTACTTC.

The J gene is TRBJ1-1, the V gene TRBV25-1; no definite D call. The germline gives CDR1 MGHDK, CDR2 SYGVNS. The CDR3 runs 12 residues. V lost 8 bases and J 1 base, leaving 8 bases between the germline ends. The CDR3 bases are TGTGCCAGCCAACGACAGAACACTGAAGCTTTCTTT. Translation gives CASQRQNTEAFF.

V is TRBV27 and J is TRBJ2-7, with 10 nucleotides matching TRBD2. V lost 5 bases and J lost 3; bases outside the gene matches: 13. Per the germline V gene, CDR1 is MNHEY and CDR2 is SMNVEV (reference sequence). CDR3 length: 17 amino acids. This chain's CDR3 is CASSAARSSGSYYEQYF. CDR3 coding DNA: TGTGCCAGCAGTGCCGCTCGTTCTAGCGGGAGTTACTACGAGCAGTACTTC.

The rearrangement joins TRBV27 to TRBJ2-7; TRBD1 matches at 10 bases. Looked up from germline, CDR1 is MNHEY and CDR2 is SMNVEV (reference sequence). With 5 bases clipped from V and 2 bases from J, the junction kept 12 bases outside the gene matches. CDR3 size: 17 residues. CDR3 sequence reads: CASSPPGQGNEAYEQYF. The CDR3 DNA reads TGTGCCAGCAGTCCTCCGGGACAGGGGAATGAGGCCTACGAGCAGTACTTC.

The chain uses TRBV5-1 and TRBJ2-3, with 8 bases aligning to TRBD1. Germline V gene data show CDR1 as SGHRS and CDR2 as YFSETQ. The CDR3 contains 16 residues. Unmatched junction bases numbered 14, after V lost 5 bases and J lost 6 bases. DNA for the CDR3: TGCGCCAGCAGGGGCGGGCAGGACAGGGCTTTGGATACGCAGTATTTT. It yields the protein CASRGGQDRALDTQYF. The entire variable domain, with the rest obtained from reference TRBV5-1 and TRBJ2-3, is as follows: KAGVTQTPRYLIKTRGQQVTLSCSPISGHRSVSWYQQTPGQGLQFLFEYFSETQRNKGNFPGRFSGRQFSNSRSEMNVSTLELGDSALYLCASRGGQDRALDTQYFGPGTRLTVL.